Presented here are 9 T cell receptor beta chains from one specimen sequenced in a study of identical twins. TCRdb itself ran the 5' RACE reads through MiXCR, one entry per CDR3 protein. The table shows 120,000 to 150,000 distinct CDR3 sequences, with around 3.5% occurring only once. The sequenced sample was memory T cells sorted from blood. The receptors stem from a man aged 18 to 29 in good health.

The chain recombines TRBV30 with TRBJ2-3; D not resolved. There are 11 residues in the CDR3. Between the trimmed V and J ends, which lost 1 base and 4 bases, there was a span of 3 bases. The germline gives CDR1 GTSNPN, CDR2 SVGIG (reference sequence). The CDR3 bases are TGTGCCTGGAGTGCCCCAGATACGCAGTATTTT. Its translation is CAWSAPDTQYF.

This clonotype was seen at least ten times. In DNA form, the CDR3 reads TGTGCCAGCAGCTTAGCTTCCTCCCCTCGGGGGTACAATGAGCAGTTCTTC. Amino acids: CASSLASSPRGYNEQFF. J is TRBJ2-1 and V is TRBV7-9; possibly TRBD2 for D (6 bases). V was trimmed by 0 bases and J by 4 bases, leaving 16 bases between them. Per the germline V gene, CDR1 is SEHNR and CDR2 is FQNEAQ (reference sequence). This CDR3 has 17 amino acids.

This clonotype has just a few counts. In nucleotides, the CDR3 is TGTGCCACCAGTGCCGGGACAATAGGACCCACAGATACGCAGTATTTT. Amino acid sequence: CATSAGTIGPTDTQYF. This chain connects TRBV24-1 to TRBJ2-3; perhaps TRBD1 as D (6 bases). There are 16 residues in the CDR3. Germline loops: CDR1 KGHDR, CDR2 SFDVKD. V was pared by 5 bases and J by 2 bases, with 16 bases between.

This clonotype was found many times. The chain joins TRBV20-1 to TRBJ2-6; 7 bases match TRBD2. The CDR3 has 18 amino acids. Germline CDR1 is DFQATT and CDR2 is SNEGSKA (reference sequence). Unmatched junction bases numbered 13, after V lost 5 bases and J lost 0 bases. The CDR3 nucleotides are TGCAGTGCTCCTATCCTAGGGAGGGATCTCTCTGGGGCCAACGTCCTGACTTTC. Residues: CSAPILGRDLSGANVLTF.

In its sample, this clonotype was seen a few times. The chain has TRBV19 and TRBJ2-1; 7 bases agree with TRBD2. Per the germline V gene, CDR1 is LNHDA and CDR2 is SQIVND (reference sequence). The junction had 7 bases not matched to a gene; V was cut back by 1 base and J by 1 base. This CDR3 is built from 17 residues. The CDR3 spells CASSIVAGGLSYNEQFF. Written as DNA, the CDR3 is TGTGCCAGTAGTATAGTCGCTGGGGGACTATCCTACAATGAGCAGTTCTTC. The full variable domain, with the rest looked up from reference TRBV19 and TRBJ2-1, is DGGITQSPKYLFRKEGQNVTLSCEQNLNHDAMYWYRQDPGQGLRLIYYSQIVNDFQKGDIAEGYSVSREKKESFPLTVTSAQKNPTAFYLCASSIVAGGLSYNEQFFGPGTRLTVL.

The chain uses TRBV25-1 and TRBJ2-4; D uncertain. Trimming stripped 2 bases from V and 9 bases from J, with 11 bases between. The V gene's germline CDR1 is MGHDK and CDR2 SYGVNS. This CDR3 has 13 amino acids. CDR3 protein: CASSETSYGIQYF. The CDR3 DNA reads as TGTGCCAGCAGTGAAACATCATACGGCATTCAGTACTTC.

This clonotype was seen ten or more times. The DNA for the CDR3 is TGTGCCAGCAGCGACGGGGGAATCCTTCAAGAGACCCAGTACTTC. It codes for CASSDGGILQETQYF. This chain connects TRBV25-1 to TRBJ2-5; possibly TRBD2 for D (6 bases). Germline CDR1 and CDR2: MGHDK and SYGVNS. Trimming cost V 6 bases and J 2 bases, with 16 bases left between them. The CDR3 runs to 15 residues. Combining the CDR3 with reference TRBV25-1 and TRBJ2-5 gives the whole variable domain EADIYQTPRYLVIGTGKKITLECSQTMGHDKMYWYQQDPGMELHLIHYSYGVNSTEKGDLSSESTVSRIRTEHFPLTLESARPSHTSQYLCASSDGGILQETQYFGPGTRLLVL.

This clonotype was detected many times. This chain connects TRBV2 to TRBJ2-3, with 16 positions matching TRBD2. The V gene's germline CDR1 is SNHLY and CDR2 FYNNEI. The CDR3 has 18 amino acids. V trimming: 5 bases; J trimming: 4 bases; junction bases outside the gene matches: 9. The CDR3 here is CASSYPGLAGGPSDTQYF. The CDR3 DNA sequence: TGTGCCAGCAGTTATCCGGGACTAGCGGGAGGGCCATCAGATACGCAGTATTTT. Variable domain in full (rest from reference TRBV2 and TRBJ2-3): EPEVTQTPSHQVTQMGQEVILRCVPISNHLYFYWYRQILGQKVEFLVSFYNNEISEKSEIFDDQFSVERPDGSNFTLKIRSTKLEDSAMYFCASSYPGLAGGPSDTQYFGPGTRLTVL.

This clonotype has more than one count but fewer than ten. The chain joins TRBV11-2 to TRBJ2-1, with a tentative D call TRBD2 (5 bases). Germline CDR1 reads SGHAT; CDR2 reads FQNNGV. The V gene lost 4 bases and the J gene lost 5 bases, with 15 bases spanning the gap. The CDR3 totals 15 residues. The CDR3 DNA follows: TGTGCCAGCAGCTCCCCGACTACAACTGACAATGAGCAGTTCTTC. It translates to CASSSPTTTDNEQFF.